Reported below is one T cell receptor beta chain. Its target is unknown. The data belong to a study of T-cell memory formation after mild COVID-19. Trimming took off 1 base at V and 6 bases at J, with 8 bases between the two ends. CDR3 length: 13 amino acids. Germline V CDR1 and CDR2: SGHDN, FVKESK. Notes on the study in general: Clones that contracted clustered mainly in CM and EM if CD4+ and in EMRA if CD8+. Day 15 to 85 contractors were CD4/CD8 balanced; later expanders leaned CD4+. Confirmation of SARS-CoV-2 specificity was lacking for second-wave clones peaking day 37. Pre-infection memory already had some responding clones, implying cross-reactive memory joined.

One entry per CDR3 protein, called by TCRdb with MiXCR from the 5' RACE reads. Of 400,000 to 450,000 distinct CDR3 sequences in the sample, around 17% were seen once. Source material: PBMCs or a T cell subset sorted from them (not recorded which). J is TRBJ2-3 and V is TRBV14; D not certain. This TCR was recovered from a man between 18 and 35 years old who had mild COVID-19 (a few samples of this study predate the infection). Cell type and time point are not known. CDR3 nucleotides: TGTGCCAGCAGCCAAGGGTCCGGGGATACGCAGTATTTT. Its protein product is CASSQGSGDTQYF.